Below, 16 T cell receptor beta chains from the same sample are listed, as sequenced in a study of control samples from healthy donors and cancer patients. Clones were sequenced by immunoSEQ multiplex PCR, and TCRdb holds only the in-frame ones, with some missing. Altogether 40,000 to 50,000 clones are present, more than 85% being singletons, with the ten largest covering about a quarter. Source material: PBMCs. All receptors derive from a woman between 45 and 65 years old with head and neck cancer.

The genes are TRBV7-2 and TRBJ1-4; TRBD1 aligns across 7 bases. The germline CDR1 and CDR2 sequences are SGHTA and FQGNSA. The CDR3 is 15 residues long. J was trimmed by 0 bases and V by 5 bases; bases with no gene match: 3. The CDR3 sequence is CASSRGPATNEKLFF. The CDR3 nucleotides are TGTGCCAGCAGCAGGGGGCCTGCAACTAATGAAAAACTGTTTTTT.

This clone showed up just a few times. The rearrangement uses TRBV11-2 and TRBJ2-5; 10 bases line up with TRBD2. The J segment lost 6 bases and the V segment lost 0 bases, leaving 4 bases of the junction unmatched. The CDR3 loop spans 15 amino acids. Germline CDR1 SGHAT, CDR2 FQNNGV. Here the CDR3 DNA reads TGTGCCAGCAGCTTAGAGAGGGGACTAGCGAAGACCCAGTACTTC. It codes for CASSLERGLAKTQYF.

This sequence joins TRBV5-4 and TRBJ1-4, with 9 bases aligning to TRBD1. The CDR3 runs 15 residues. Germline values: CDR1 SGHNT, CDR2 YYREEE (reference sequence). With 2 bases clipped from V and 7 bases from J, the junction kept 6 bases outside the gene matches. CDR3 region: CASSFGGTGTEKLFF. The DNA for the CDR3 is TGTGCCAGCAGCTTCGGGGGGACAGGGACTGAAAAACTGTTTTTT.

The genes are TRBV2 and TRBJ1-2; 8 nucleotides agree with TRBD1. The V gene end was trimmed by 5 bases and the J gene end by 8 bases; junction bases not matched to a gene: 13. The CDR3 loop spans 15 amino acids. The germline V gene encodes CDR1 SNHLY and CDR2 FYNNEI. CDR3 DNA sequence: TGTGCCAGCAGTTCCCCGAACTCAGGGGGCGAGGGCTACACCTTC. This gives the protein CASSSPNSGGEGYTF.

V gene TRBV6-5 combines with J gene TRBJ1-2, with 8 bases identical to TRBD1. The CDR3 sequence is 13 residues long. Germline values: CDR1 MNHEY, CDR2 SVGAGI. With 11 bases clipped from V and 3 bases from J, the junction kept 8 bases outside the gene matches. The CDR3 DNA reads as TGTGCCTCACAGACAGGGGATGACTATGGCTACACCTTC. It translates to CASQTGDDYGYTF.

The CDR3 region is CASSTPSSYEQYF. CDR3 in DNA: TGTGCCAGCAGTACCCCTAGCTCCTACGAGCAGTACTTC. J is TRBJ2-7 and V is TRBV6-5, with D uncertain. The CDR3 length is 13 residues. CDR1 is MNHEY and CDR2 is SVGAGI in the germline V gene. V was pared by 5 bases and J by 0 bases, with 8 bases between.

CDR3 sequence: CASSLGGGNYGYTF. The CDR3, as DNA: TGTGCCAGCAGCTTAGGAGGCGGCAACTATGGCTACACCTTC. The chain combines TRBV7-2 with TRBJ1-2; D gene uncertain. The CDR3 sequence is 14 residues long. The V gene's germline CDR1 is SGHTA and CDR2 FQGNSA. V shed 1 base and J shed 2 bases, with 8 bases lying between them. The entire variable domain, with the rest obtained from reference TRBV7-2 and TRBJ1-2, is as follows: GAGVSQSPSNKVTEKGKDVELRCDPISGHTALYWYRQSLGQGLEFLIYFQGNSAPDKSGLPSDRFSAERTGGSVSTLTIQRTQQEDSAVYLCASSLGGGNYGYTFGSGTRLTVV.

This chain links TRBV4-3 with TRBJ2-1, with 11 nucleotides matching TRBD2. The CDR3 is 16 residues long. CDR1 is LGHNA and CDR2 is YSLEER in the germline V gene. Trimming at V came to 0 bases and at J to 4 bases, leaving 2 bases not matched to a gene. This CDR3 is CASSQDWTSGYNEQFF. CDR3 nucleotides: TGCGCCAGCAGCCAAGATTGGACTAGCGGGTACAATGAGCAGTTCTTC.

The chain links TRBV6-5 to TRBJ2-3; no firm D call. Trimming left V 3 bases short and J 5 bases short, with 15 bases between. CDR3 length: 15 residues. Germline loops: CDR1 MNHEY, CDR2 SVGAGI. CDR3: CASSYSDRLGDTQYF. As DNA, the CDR3 is TGTGCCAGCAGTTATTCCGACCGACTTGGAGATACGCAGTATTTT.

V usage is TRBV6-4 and J usage is TRBJ1-2; 9 nucleotides agree with TRBD1. The V and J ends lost 3 bases and 7 bases, in that order; junction bases with no gene match: 6. The CDR3 contains 14 residues. Germline loops: CDR1 MRHNA, CDR2 SNTAGT. CDR3 in DNA: TGTGCCAGCAGTGAATCGACAGGGGGATTTGGCTACACCTTC. Protein: CASSESTGGFGYTF.

The V call is TRBV7-2, the J call TRBJ1-2; D not resolved. V lost 4 bases to trimming and J lost 10 bases, with 13 bases between them. The CDR3 is 12 residues long. Germline CDR1 reads SGHTA; CDR2 reads FQGNSA. The CDR3: CASSSGRSNYTF. Written as DNA, the CDR3 is TGTGCCAGCAGCTCTGGGCGAAGTAACTACACCTTC. The full variable domain, with the rest looked up from reference TRBV7-2 and TRBJ1-2, is GAGVSQSPSNKVTEKGKDVELRCDPISGHTALYWYRQSLGQGLEFLIYFQGNSAPDKSGLPSDRFSAERTGGSVSTLTIQRTQQEDSAVYLCASSSGRSNYTFGSGTRLTVV.

This clone is a singleton in its sample. V is TRBV9 and J is TRBJ2-1, with TRBD1 matching over 9 bases. CDR3 length: 16 residues. Losses at the gene ends were 4 bases for V and 3 bases for J; bases not matched to a gene: 8. Germline V gene sequence: CDR1 SGDLS, CDR2 YYNGEE. The CDR3, as DNA: TGTGCCAGCAGCCCAGGGGGGACAGGGTTCTACAATGAGCAGTTCTTC. Translating it yields CASSPGGTGFYNEQFF.

This chain uses TRBV6-2 or TRBV6-3 with TRBJ1-5; D might be TRBD1 (5 bases). Trimming left V 5 bases short and J 9 bases short, with 11 bases between. The CDR3 extends over 12 amino acids. Germline values: CDR1 MNHEY, CDR2 SVGEGT. The CDR3 bases are TGTGCCAGCAGTGCCCAGGGTTGGCCCCAGCATTTT. It yields the protein CASSAQGWPQHF.

The rearrangement joins TRBV27 to TRBJ2-1; the D gene is possibly TRBD1 (6 bases). V was clipped by 3 bases and J by 4 bases, with 10 bases between them. This CDR3 is built from 14 residues. The V gene's germline CDR1 is MNHEY and CDR2 SMNVEV (reference sequence). CDR3 coding DNA: TGTGCCAGCAGTTTCAGGGGCACTTACAATGAGCAGTTCTTC. Its translation is CASSFRGTYNEQFF.

This chain uses TRBV5-5 with TRBJ1-3; TRBD1 aligns across 7 bases. CDR3 length equals 16 residues. Germline CDR1 SGHKS, CDR2 YYEKEE (reference sequence). V lost 3 bases, J lost 8 bases, and 14 bases stayed unmatched. CDR3: CASSYRTGGQGDTIYF. The CDR3 DNA is TGTGCCAGCAGCTACCGGACAGGTGGCCAAGGGGACACCATATATTTT.

J is TRBJ1-2 and V is TRBV6-5; D is perhaps TRBD1 (6 bases). V was cut by 0 bases and J by 7 bases, with 12 bases left in between. The germline CDR1 and CDR2 sequences are MNHEY and SVGAGI. The CDR3 is 14 amino acids. CDR3 amino acids: CASSYSQGGSGYTF. CDR3 DNA sequence: TGTGCCAGCAGTTACTCACAGGGAGGGTCTGGCTACACCTTC.